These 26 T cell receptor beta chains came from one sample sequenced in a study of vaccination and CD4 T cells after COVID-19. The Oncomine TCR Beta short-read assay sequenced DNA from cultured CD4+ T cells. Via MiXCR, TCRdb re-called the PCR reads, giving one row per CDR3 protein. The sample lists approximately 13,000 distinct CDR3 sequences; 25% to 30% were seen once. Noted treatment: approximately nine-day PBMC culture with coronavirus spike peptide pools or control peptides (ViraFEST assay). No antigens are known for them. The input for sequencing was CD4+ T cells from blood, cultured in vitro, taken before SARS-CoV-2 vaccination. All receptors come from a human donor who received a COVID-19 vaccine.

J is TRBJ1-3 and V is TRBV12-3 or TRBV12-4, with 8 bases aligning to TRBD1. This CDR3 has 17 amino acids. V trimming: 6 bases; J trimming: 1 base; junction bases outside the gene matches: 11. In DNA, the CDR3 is TGTGCCAGCAGCCGAAGGACAGGGCAAAGGTCTGGAAACACCATATATTTT. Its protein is CASSRRTGQRSGNTIYF.

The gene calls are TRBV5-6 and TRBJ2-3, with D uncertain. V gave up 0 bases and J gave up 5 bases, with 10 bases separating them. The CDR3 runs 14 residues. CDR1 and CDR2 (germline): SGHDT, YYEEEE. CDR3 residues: CASSLGPVVDTQYF. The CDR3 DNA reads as TGTGCCAGCAGCTTGGGACCAGTTGTAGATACGCAGTATTTT. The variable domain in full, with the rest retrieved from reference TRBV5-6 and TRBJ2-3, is DAGVTQSPTHLIKTRGQQVTLRCSPKSGHDTVSWYQQALGQGPQFIFQYYEEEERQRGNFPDRFSGHQFPNYSSELNVNALLLGDSALYLCASSLGPVVDTQYFGPGTRLTVL.

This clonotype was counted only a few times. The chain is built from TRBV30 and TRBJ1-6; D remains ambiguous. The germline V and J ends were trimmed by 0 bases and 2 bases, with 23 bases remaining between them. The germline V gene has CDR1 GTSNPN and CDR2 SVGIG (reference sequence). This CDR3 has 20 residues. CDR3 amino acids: CAWSVIRGPNVKPYNSPLHF. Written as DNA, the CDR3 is TGTGCCTGGAGTGTCATACGAGGGCCCAATGTTAAGCCCTATAATTCACCCCTCCACTTT.

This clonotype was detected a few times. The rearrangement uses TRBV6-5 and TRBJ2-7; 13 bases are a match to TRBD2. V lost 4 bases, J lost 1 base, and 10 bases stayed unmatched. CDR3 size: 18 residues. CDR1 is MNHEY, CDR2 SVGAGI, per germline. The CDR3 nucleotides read TGTGCCAGCAGTTGGGGACCGGGACTAGCGGGGTCATCCTACGAGCAGTACTTC. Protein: CASSWGPGLAGSSYEQYF.

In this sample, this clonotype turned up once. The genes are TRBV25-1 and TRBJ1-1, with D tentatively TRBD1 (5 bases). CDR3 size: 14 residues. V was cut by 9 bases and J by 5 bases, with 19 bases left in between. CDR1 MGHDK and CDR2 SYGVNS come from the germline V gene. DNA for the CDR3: TGTGCCAGGAGAGGACAACCACCGGAGACTGAAGCTTTCTTT. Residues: CARRGQPPETEAFF.

The CDR3 here is CASSLEASGAETQYF. As DNA, the CDR3 is TGTGCCAGCAGCTTAGAGGCTAGCGGGGCAGAGACCCAGTACTTC. This chain joins TRBV7-9 and TRBJ2-5; 9 bases are a match to TRBD2. Germline CDR1 reads SEHNR; CDR2 reads FQNEAQ (reference sequence). CDR3 length: 15 amino acids. V was clipped by 1 base and J by 4 bases; unmatched bases: 4. Supplemented by reference TRBV7-9 and TRBJ2-5, the full variable domain reads DTGVSQNPRHKITKRGQNVTFRCDPISEHNRLYWYRQTLGQGPEFLTYFQNEAQLEKSRLLSDRFSAERPKGSFSTLEIQRTEQGDSAMYLCASSLEASGAETQYFGPGTRLLVL.

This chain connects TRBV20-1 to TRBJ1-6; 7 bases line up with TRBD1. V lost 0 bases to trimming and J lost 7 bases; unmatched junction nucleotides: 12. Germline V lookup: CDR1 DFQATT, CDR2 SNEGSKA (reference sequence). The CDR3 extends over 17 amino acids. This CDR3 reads CSARDEPNRGGNSPLHF. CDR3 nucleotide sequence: TGCAGTGCTAGAGATGAGCCAAACAGGGGAGGGAATTCACCCCTCCACTTT.

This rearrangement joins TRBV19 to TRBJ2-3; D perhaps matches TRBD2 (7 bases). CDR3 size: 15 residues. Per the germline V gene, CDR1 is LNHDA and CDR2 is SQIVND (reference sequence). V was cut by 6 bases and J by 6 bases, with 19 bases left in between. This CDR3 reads CASRSSGWDTDTQYF. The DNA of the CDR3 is TGTGCCAGTAGGAGTAGCGGGTGGGACACGGATACGCAGTATTTT.

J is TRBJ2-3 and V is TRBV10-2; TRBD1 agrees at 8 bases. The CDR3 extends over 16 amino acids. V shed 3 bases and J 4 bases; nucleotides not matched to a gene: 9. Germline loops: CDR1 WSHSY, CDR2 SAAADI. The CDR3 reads CASSEGGQGAADTQYF. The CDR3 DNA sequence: TGCGCCAGCAGTGAAGGGGGGCAGGGGGCCGCAGATACGCAGTATTTT.

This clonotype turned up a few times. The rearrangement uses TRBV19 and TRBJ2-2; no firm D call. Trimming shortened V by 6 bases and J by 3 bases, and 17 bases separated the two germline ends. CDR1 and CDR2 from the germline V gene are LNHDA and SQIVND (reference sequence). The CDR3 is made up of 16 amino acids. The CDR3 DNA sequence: TGTGCCAGTAGGCTACGACCCAGTCAGGACACCGGGGAGCTGTTTTTT. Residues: CASRLRPSQDTGELFF.

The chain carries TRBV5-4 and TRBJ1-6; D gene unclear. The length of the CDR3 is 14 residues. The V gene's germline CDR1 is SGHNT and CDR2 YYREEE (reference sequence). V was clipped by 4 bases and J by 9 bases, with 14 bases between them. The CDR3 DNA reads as TGTGCCAGCAGCCCGGACGGTTGGGGTTCACCCCTCCACTTT. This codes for CASSPDGWGSPLHF. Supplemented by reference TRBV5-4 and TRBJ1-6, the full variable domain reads ETGVTQSPTHLIKTRGQQVTLRCSSQSGHNTVSWYQQALGQGPQFIFQYYREEENGRGNFPPRFSGLQFPNYSSELNVNALELDDSALYLCASSPDGWGSPLHFGNGTRLTVT.

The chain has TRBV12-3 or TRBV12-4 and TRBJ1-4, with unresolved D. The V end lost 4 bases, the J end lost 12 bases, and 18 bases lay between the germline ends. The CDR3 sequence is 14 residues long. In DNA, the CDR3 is TGTGCCAGCAGTTCGACCCCACCAAATAGAGAACTGTTTTTT. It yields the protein CASSSTPPNRELFF.

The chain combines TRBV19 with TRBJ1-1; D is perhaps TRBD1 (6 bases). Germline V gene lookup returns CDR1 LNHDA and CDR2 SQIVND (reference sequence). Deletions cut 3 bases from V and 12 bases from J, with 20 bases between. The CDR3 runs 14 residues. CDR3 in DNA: TGTGCCAGTAGTATCAATACTCGGACAGTGTCAACTTTCTTT. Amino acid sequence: CASSINTRTVSTFF. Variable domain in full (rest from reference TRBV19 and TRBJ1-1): DGGITQSPKYLFRKEGQNVTLSCEQNLNHDAMYWYRQDPGQGLRLIYYSQIVNDFQKGDIAEGYSVSREKKESFPLTVTSAQKNPTAFYLCASSINTRTVSTFFGQGTRLTVV.

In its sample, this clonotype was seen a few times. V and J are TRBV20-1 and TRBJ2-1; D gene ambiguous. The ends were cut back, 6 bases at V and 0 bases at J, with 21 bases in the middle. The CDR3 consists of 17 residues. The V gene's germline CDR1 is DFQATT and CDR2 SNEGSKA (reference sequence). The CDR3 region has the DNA TGCAGTGCCCCTGATCATCAAACCTCTCGCTCCTACAATGAGCAGTTCTTC. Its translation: CSAPDHQTSRSYNEQFF.

In nucleotides, the CDR3 is TGTGCCAGCAGACCACCGGGACTAGCGGGGAGCACAGATACGCAGTATTTT. Amino acids: CASRPPGLAGSTDTQYF. The V call is TRBV21-1, the J call TRBJ2-3; the table's D gene call, TRBD2, was not cross checked with the DNA. TRBV21-1 is termed a pseudogene. The length of the CDR3 is 17 residues.

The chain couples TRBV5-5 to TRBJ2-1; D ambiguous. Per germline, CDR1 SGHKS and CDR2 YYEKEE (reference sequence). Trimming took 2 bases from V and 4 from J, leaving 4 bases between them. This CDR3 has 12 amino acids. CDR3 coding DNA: TGTGCCAGCAGCTTCTCGTACAATGAGCAGTTCTTC. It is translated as CASSFSYNEQFF.

CDR3 sequence (DNA): TGTGCCAGCAGCTTAGACCAGGGGCGGTGGACTGAAGCTTTCTTT. This codes for CASSLDQGRWTEAFF. The chain couples TRBV7-2 to TRBJ1-1; weak D call: TRBD1 (6 bases). This CDR3 comprises 15 residues. V was shortened by 1 base and J by 5 bases, with 14 bases between the two germline ends. Germline CDR1 SGHTA, CDR2 FQGNSA.

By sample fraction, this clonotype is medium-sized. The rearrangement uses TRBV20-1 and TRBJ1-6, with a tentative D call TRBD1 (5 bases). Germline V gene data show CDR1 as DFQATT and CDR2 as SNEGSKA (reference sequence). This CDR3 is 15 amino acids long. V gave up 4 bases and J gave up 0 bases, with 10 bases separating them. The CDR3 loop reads CSATAGGSYNSPLHF. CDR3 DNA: TGCAGTGCTACGGCGGGGGGCTCCTATAATTCACCCCTCCACTTT.

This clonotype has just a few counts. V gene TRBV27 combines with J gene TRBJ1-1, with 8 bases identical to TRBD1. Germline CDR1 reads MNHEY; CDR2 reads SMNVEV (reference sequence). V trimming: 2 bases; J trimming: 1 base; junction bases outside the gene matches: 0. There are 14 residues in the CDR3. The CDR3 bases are TGTGCCAGCAGTTTAGACAGGGGGAACACTGAAGCTTTCTTT. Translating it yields CASSLDRGNTEAFF.

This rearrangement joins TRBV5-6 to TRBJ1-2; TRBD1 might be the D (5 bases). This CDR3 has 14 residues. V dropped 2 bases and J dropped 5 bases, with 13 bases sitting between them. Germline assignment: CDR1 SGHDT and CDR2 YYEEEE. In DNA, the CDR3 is TGTGCCAGCAGCTTAGTGGGCGCAGGGTATGGCTACACCTTC. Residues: CASSLVGAGYGYTF.

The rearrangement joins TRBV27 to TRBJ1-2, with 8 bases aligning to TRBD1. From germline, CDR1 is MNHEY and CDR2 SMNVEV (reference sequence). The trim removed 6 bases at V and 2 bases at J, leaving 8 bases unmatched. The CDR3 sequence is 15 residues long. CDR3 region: CASRAGRGPNYGYTF. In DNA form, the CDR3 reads TGTGCCAGCAGGGCAGGCAGGGGGCCGAACTATGGCTACACCTTC.

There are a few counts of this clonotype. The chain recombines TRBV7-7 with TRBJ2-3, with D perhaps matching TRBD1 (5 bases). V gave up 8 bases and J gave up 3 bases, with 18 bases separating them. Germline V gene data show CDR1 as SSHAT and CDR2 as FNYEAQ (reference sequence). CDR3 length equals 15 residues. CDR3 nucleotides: TGTGCCAGCCCGAATACCAAAGGGGATACAGATACGCAGTATTTT. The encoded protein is CASPNTKGDTDTQYF. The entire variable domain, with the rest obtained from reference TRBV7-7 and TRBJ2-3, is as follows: GAGVSQSPRYKVTKRGQDVTLRCDPISSHATLYWYQQALGQGPEFLTYFNYEAQPDKSGLPSDRFSAERPEGSISTLTIQRTEQRDSAMYRCASPNTKGDTDTQYFGPGTRLTVL.

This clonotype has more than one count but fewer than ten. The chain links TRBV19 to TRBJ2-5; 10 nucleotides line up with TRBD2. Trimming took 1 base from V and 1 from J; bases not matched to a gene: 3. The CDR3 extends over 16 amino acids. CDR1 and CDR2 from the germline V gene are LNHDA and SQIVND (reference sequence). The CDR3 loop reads CASSIVPSGGQETQYF. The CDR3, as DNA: TGTGCCAGTAGTATAGTGCCTAGCGGGGGCCAAGAGACCCAGTACTTC.

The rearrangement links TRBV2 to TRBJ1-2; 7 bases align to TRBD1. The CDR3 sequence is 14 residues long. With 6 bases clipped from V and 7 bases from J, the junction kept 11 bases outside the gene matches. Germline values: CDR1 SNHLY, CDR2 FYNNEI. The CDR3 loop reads CASRDQTGWIGYTF. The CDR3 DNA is TGTGCCAGCAGGGATCAGACAGGGTGGATTGGCTACACCTTC.

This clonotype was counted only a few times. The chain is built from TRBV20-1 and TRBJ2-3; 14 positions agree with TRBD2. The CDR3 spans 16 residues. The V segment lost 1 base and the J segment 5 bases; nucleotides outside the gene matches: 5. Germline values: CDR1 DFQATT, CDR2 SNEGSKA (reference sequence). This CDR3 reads CSARGGTSGGRDTQYF. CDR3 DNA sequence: TGCAGTGCTAGAGGGGGGACTAGCGGGGGTAGAGATACGCAGTATTTT.

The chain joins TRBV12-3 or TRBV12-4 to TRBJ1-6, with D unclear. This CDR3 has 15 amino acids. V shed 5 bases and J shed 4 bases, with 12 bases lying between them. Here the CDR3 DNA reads TGTGCCAGCAGTCTCAAGCAACAGTATAATTCACCCCTCCACTTT. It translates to CASSLKQQYNSPLHF.